This record covers a single TCR beta chain. The participants were between about 18 and 89 years old and came from 24 US areas. The CDR3 is 12 residues long. V lost 6 bases, J lost 10 bases, and 7 bases stayed unmatched. Germline V gene sequence: CDR1 MDHEN, CDR2 SYDVKM. These data are taken from a study of blood T cell repertoires in COVID-19. Study as a whole: Nucleic acid was either cDNA or gDNA, and it came from T cells, B-cell-depleted T cells, or PBMCs.

Assay used: immunoSEQ multiplex PCR; TCRdb lists only in-frame clones, some missing. Among around 220,000 clones listed, around nine tenths were seen once. This TCR derives from a woman between 18 and 29 years old who had recovered from COVID-19. The chain carries TRBV28 and TRBJ1-1; 8 bases match TRBD1. The sample comprised PBMCs or T cells enriched from blood (not recorded which). This CDR3 reads CASRETGVAAFF. The CDR3, as DNA: TGTGCCAGCAGGGAGACAGGGGTCGCAGCTTTCTTT.